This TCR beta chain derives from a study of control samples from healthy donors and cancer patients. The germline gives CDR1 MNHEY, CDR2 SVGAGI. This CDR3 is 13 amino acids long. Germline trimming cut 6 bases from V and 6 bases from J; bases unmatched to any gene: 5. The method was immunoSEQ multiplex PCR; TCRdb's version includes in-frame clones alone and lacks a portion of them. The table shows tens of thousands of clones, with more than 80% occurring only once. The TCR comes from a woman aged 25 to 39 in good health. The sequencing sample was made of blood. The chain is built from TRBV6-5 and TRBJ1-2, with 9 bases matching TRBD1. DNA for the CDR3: TGTGCCAGCAGCAGGGGACAGGGAAATGGCTACACCTTC. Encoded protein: CASSRGQGNGYTF.